These T cell receptor beta chains were read from a single sample in a study of T-cell reconstitution after alpha-beta-depleted transplantation in children. TCRdb re-called the PCR reads through MiXCR, storing one row per CDR3 protein. The repertoire holds some 300,000 distinct CDR3 sequences, with approximately 10% as singletons. The sequenced sample was PBMCs from the stem cell graft donor, obtained from the stem cell graft. The receptors were gathered from a human donor who donated a stem cell graft to a child with acute lymphoblastic leukemia. The conserved cysteine and the conserved F or W are not part of the CDR3 here.

j_call: TRBJ2-1
v_call: TRBV6-1
cdr3_aa: ASSPISGAYNEQF

j_call: TRBJ2-1
v_call: TRBV20-1
cdr3_aa: SARFVSTGDYNEQF

j_call: TRBJ2-7
v_call: TRBV12-3/TRBV12-4
cdr3_aa: ASSWTNYEQY

j_call: TRBJ2-7
v_call: TRBV27
cdr3_aa: ASSSGRWVQY

j_call: TRBJ2-1
v_call: TRBV19
cdr3_aa: ASSEPPMWEGLDEQF

j_call: TRBJ2-2
v_call: TRBV4-1
cdr3_aa: ASSILGTGELF

j_call: TRBJ1-1
v_call: TRBV30
cdr3_aa: AWRRGLLSDPEAF

j_call: TRBJ1-2
v_call: TRBV3-1
cdr3_aa: ASSPTQLNYGYT

j_call: TRBJ2-2
v_call: TRBV12-3/TRBV12-4
cdr3_aa: ASSLKAGANTGELF

j_call: TRBJ2-7
v_call: TRBV12-3/TRBV12-4
cdr3_aa: ASSPLIWDRGHEQY

j_call: TRBJ2-7
v_call: TRBV20-1
cdr3_aa: SARDRRLSTYEQY

j_call: TRBJ2-1
v_call: TRBV29-1
cdr3_aa: SVRRGGGEQF

j_call: TRBJ2-1
v_call: TRBV7-9
cdr3_aa: ASSPELARYNEQF

j_call: TRBJ2-5
v_call: TRBV14
cdr3_aa: ASSQIQETQY

j_call: TRBJ2-1
v_call: TRBV5-5
cdr3_aa: ASSLDLSSSYNEQF

j_call: TRBJ2-2
v_call: TRBV12-3/TRBV12-4
cdr3_aa: ASIGTGELF

j_call: TRBJ1-2
v_call: TRBV6-1
cdr3_aa: ASSPRDSHGYT

j_call: TRBJ2-3
v_call: TRBV7-2
cdr3_aa: ASSPRPDRGGYTQY

j_call: TRBJ2-2
v_call: TRBV7-2
cdr3_aa: ASSPPRRGGELF

j_call: TRBJ2-2
v_call: TRBV7-2
cdr3_aa: ASSPEGGTGELF

j_call: TRBJ2-5
v_call: TRBV29-1
cdr3_aa: SGGMGETQY

j_call: TRBJ2-2
v_call: TRBV5-1
cdr3_aa: ASSFFPTMTSGKGNTGELF

j_call: TRBJ1-6
v_call: TRBV7-9
cdr3_aa: ASSLALWEGNSPLH

j_call: TRBJ2-7
v_call: TRBV6-5
cdr3_aa: ASSRGAGVLYEQY

j_call: TRBJ2-7
v_call: TRBV20-1
cdr3_aa: SARDHNYEQY

j_call: TRBJ2-7
v_call: TRBV5-1
cdr3_aa: ASSGSFSYEQY

j_call: TRBJ1-6
v_call: TRBV4-2
cdr3_aa: ASSQRGQGRDSPLH

j_call: TRBJ1-2
v_call: TRBV7-9
cdr3_aa: ASSLRPTGDYGYT

j_call: TRBJ2-1
v_call: TRBV20-1
cdr3_aa: SARDRGRSGSYNEQF

j_call: TRBJ2-1
v_call: TRBV20-1
cdr3_aa: SAIGLAGTYNEQF

j_call: TRBJ2-3
v_call: TRBV20-1
cdr3_aa: SARESGRAYYTQY

j_call: TRBJ2-7
v_call: TRBV7-3
cdr3_aa: ASSWGVSYEQY

j_call: TRBJ2-7
v_call: TRBV20-1
cdr3_aa: SANYGNSYEQY

j_call: TRBJ1-1
v_call: TRBV5-1
cdr3_aa: ASSMDSRNTEAF

j_call: TRBJ2-7
v_call: TRBV28
cdr3_aa: ASSLVLFRGGSYEQY

j_call: TRBJ1-3
v_call: TRBV9
cdr3_aa: ASSGTGTGNTIY

j_call: TRBJ2-3
v_call: TRBV27
cdr3_aa: ASSSRLQGLTDTQY

j_call: TRBJ1-6
v_call: TRBV20-1
cdr3_aa: SARGDRESFSSPLH

j_call: TRBJ2-2
v_call: TRBV5-1
cdr3_aa: ASWTGVTGELF

j_call: TRBJ2-1
v_call: TRBV7-9
cdr3_aa: ASSWHSGRKLNEQF

j_call: TRBJ1-1
v_call: TRBV4-3
cdr3_aa: ASSQDGTGPLEAF

j_call: TRBJ1-5
v_call: TRBV5-6
cdr3_aa: ASRPQGGNQPQH

j_call: TRBJ1-6
v_call: TRBV21-1
cdr3_aa: ASTFRGSPLH

j_call: TRBJ1-1
v_call: TRBV27
cdr3_aa: ASSLFGSSEAF

j_call: TRBJ2-1
v_call: TRBV5-1
cdr3_aa: ASSLSVAGGSEQF

j_call: TRBJ2-1
v_call: TRBV20-1
cdr3_aa: SASRLAVYNEQF

j_call: TRBJ2-5
v_call: TRBV20-1
cdr3_aa: SARGRRGQETQY

j_call: TRBJ1-4
v_call: TRBV12-3/TRBV12-4
cdr3_aa: ASSVRPGWNEKLF

j_call: TRBJ2-3
v_call: TRBV7-3
cdr3_aa: ASSISSSTDTQY

j_call: TRBJ2-7
v_call: TRBV7-7
cdr3_aa: ARDRVPDYEQY

j_call: TRBJ2-2
v_call: TRBV4-2
cdr3_aa: ASSGRASTGELF

j_call: TRBJ2-3
v_call: TRBV2
cdr3_aa: ARETGPRTDTQY

j_call: TRBJ2-7
v_call: TRBV5-1
cdr3_aa: ASSLGQGPRQY

j_call: TRBJ2-5
v_call: TRBV5-1
cdr3_aa: ASSFGRTAETQY

j_call: TRBJ2-1
v_call: TRBV12-3/TRBV12-4
cdr3_aa: ASSSTSHNEQF

j_call: TRBJ1-6
v_call: TRBV6-2/TRBV6-3
cdr3_aa: ASSWSTRNNSPLH

j_call: TRBJ2-7
v_call: TRBV11-1
cdr3_aa: ASSPAGSVYEQY

j_call: TRBJ1-2
v_call: TRBV27
cdr3_aa: ASSFSSGDYGYT

j_call: TRBJ2-7
v_call: TRBV7-2
cdr3_aa: ASSLGEGTVYEQY